These 20 T cell receptor beta chains were sequenced from one sample in a study of cytomegalovirus exposure and HLA in healthy donors. With 60 Vbeta and 13 Jbeta primers, the PCR was carried out. Assay: immunoSEQ multiplex PCR; the TCRdb copy retains only in-frame clones and omits some. This table holds 150,000 to 200,000 clones, 78% found once. Source material: PBMCs. These receptors came from a woman under 40 in good health and CMV-seropositive.

The CDR3 DNA is TGTGCCAGCAGCCAAGAGTTGGGCTACACCTTC. Translation: CASSQELGYTF. The chain has TRBV7-9 and TRBJ1-2; D unclear. Germline-derived CDR1 and CDR2 are SEHNR and FQNEAQ (reference sequence). Trimming cost V 5 bases and J 8 bases, with 9 bases left between them. There are 11 residues in the CDR3.

The chain recombines TRBV6-6 with TRBJ2-7; 7 positions agree with TRBD2. The germline CDR1 and CDR2 sequences are MNHNY and SVGAGI (reference sequence). The CDR3 has 13 residues. The J segment lost 3 bases and the V segment lost 6 bases, leaving 5 bases of the junction unmatched. The CDR3 DNA reads as TGTGCCAGCAGCACCCGGACTAGCTACGAGCAGTACTTC. Translation gives CASSTRTSYEQYF.

The chain joins TRBV10-2 to TRBJ1-4; D gene uncertain. The germline CDR1 and CDR2 sequences are WSHSY and SAAADI. Trimming shortened V by 3 bases and J by 0 bases, and 5 bases separated the two germline ends. CDR3 length: 14 residues. In nucleotides, the CDR3 is TGCGCCAGCAGTGATCTAGCAACTAATGAAAAACTGTTTTTT. Amino acids: CASSDLATNEKLFF.

The chain is built from TRBV19 and TRBJ2-3; D is possibly TRBD1 (7 bases). The CDR3 loop spans 14 amino acids. Germline CDR1 is LNHDA and CDR2 is SQIVND (reference sequence). The ends were cut back, 7 bases at V and 2 bases at J, with 13 bases in the middle. The CDR3 loop reads CASNLRGDTDTQYF. CDR3 nucleotide sequence: TGTGCCAGTAACCTCAGGGGGGACACAGATACGCAGTATTTT.

This chain uses TRBV29-1 with TRBJ2-7; the D gene is possibly TRBD2 (5 bases). V was trimmed by 4 bases and J by 6 bases, leaving 10 bases between them. Per the germline V gene, CDR1 is SQVTM and CDR2 is ANQGSEA. The CDR3 loop spans 11 amino acids. CDR3 sequence (DNA): TGCAGCGTTGGGGAAGGGAGCGAGCAGTACTTC. It is translated as CSVGEGSEQYF.

The rearrangement links TRBV4-2 to TRBJ2-5, with 8 bases lining up with TRBD2. The DNA end favors TRBJ2-7, so the J call may be wrong. Germline values: CDR1 LGHNA, CDR2 YNFKEQ. The CDR3 is 18 residues long. For the CDR3, the DNA is TGTGCCAGCAGCCAAGATATGGCCGTAGCGGGAATGGCCTACGAGCAGTACTTC. Protein sequence: CASSQDMAVAGMAYEQYF.

This clone has just a few counts. The chain couples TRBV11-3 to TRBJ2-1, with D perhaps TRBD2 (6 bases). Germline V gene lookup returns CDR1 SGHNT and CDR2 YENEEA. The CDR3 sequence is 15 residues long. Trimming took off 2 bases at V and 7 bases at J, with 15 bases between the two ends. The CDR3 sequence: CASSLRPEGWNEQFF. The CDR3, as DNA: TGTGCCAGCAGCTTAAGGCCGGAGGGGTGGAATGAGCAGTTCTTC.

The chain employs TRBV7-3 and TRBJ2-5, with 11 bases matching TRBD2. The germline V gene encodes CDR1 SGHTA and CDR2 FQGTGA. The CDR3 extends over 13 amino acids. Trimming took 5 bases from V and 7 from J; bases not matched to a gene: 3. DNA of the CDR3: TGTGCCAGCAGCCTAGCGGGGGGCGGGACCCAGTACTTC. This gives the protein CASSLAGGGTQYF.

The chain combines TRBV6-1 with TRBJ1-3; D is uncertain. V was trimmed by 1 base and J by 2 bases, leaving 9 bases between them. This CDR3 has 15 residues. Germline V gives CDR1 MNHNS, CDR2 SASEGT. The CDR3 DNA sequence: TGTGCCAGCAGTGAAGTGAGGGCAGCTGGAAACACCATATATTTT. It yields the protein CASSEVRAAGNTIYF.

This clone appeared once. The CDR3 loop is CASSALGVGELFF. The CDR3 DNA follows: TGTGCCAGCAGCGCGCTAGGGGTCGGGGAGCTGTTTTTT. The chain uses TRBV9 and TRBJ2-2; D may be TRBD1 (5 bases). The CDR3 runs to 13 residues. Germline V gives CDR1 SGDLS, CDR2 YYNGEE. V was cut by 3 bases and J by 7 bases, with 10 bases left in between.

The chain employs TRBV7-2 and TRBJ2-3, with 10 positions matching TRBD2. V lost 2 bases, J lost 2 bases, and 7 bases stayed unmatched. This CDR3 region has 17 residues. CDR1 and CDR2 (germline): SGHTA, FQGNSA. The CDR3 sequence: CASSLSAAGGPTDTQYF. The CDR3 DNA sequence: TGTGCCAGCAGCTTATCAGCAGCGGGAGGGCCCACAGATACGCAGTATTTT.

This clone showed up just a few times. This chain connects TRBV19 to TRBJ2-3; 8 bases map to TRBD1. Germline CDR1 reads LNHDA; CDR2 reads SQIVND (reference sequence). This CDR3 contains 14 residues. The V and J ends lost 3 bases and 3 bases, in that order; junction bases with no gene match: 2. CDR3 DNA sequence: TGTGCCAGTAGTATGACAGGGGAAACAGATACGCAGTATTTT. This gives the protein CASSMTGETDTQYF. The variable domain in full, completed from reference TRBV19 and TRBJ2-3, reads DGGITQSPKYLFRKEGQNVTLSCEQNLNHDAMYWYRQDPGQGLRLIYYSQIVNDFQKGDIAEGYSVSREKKESFPLTVTSAQKNPTAFYLCASSMTGETDTQYFGPGTRLTVL.

The J gene is TRBJ2-7, the V gene TRBV2; 11 positions agree with TRBD1. The CDR3 is 11 residues long. J was trimmed by 13 bases and V by 5 bases; bases with no gene match: 4. Germline loops: CDR1 SNHLY, CDR2 FYNNEI. The CDR3 sequence is CASSQGQGVYF. The CDR3, as DNA: TGTGCCAGCAGTCAGGGACAGGGGGTTTACTTC.

The rearrangement uses TRBV28 and TRBJ2-5; maybe TRBD1 (5 bases). The length of the CDR3 is 12 residues. CDR1 is MDHEN, CDR2 SYDVKM, per germline. The V end lost 9 bases, the J end lost 6 bases, and 14 bases lay between the germline ends. The chain's CDR3 is CASRSGSQTQYF. The CDR3 DNA is TGTGCCAGTAGGTCAGGGTCGCAGACCCAGTACTTC.

CDR3 region: CSAEQAETQYF. The CDR3 DNA sequence: TGCAGCGCCGAGCAAGCGGAGACCCAGTACTTC. This sequence joins TRBV29-1 and TRBJ2-5; D not resolved. The V gene's germline CDR1 is SQVTM and CDR2 ANQGSEA. The CDR3 totals 11 residues. V lost 7 bases to trimming and J lost 5 bases, with 11 bases between them. The whole variable domain, filled in from reference TRBV29-1 and TRBJ2-5, reads SAVISQKPSRDICQRGTSLTIQCQVDSQVTMMFWYRQQPGQSLTLIATANQGSEATYESGFVIDKFPISRPNLTFSTLTVSNMSPEDSSIYLCSAEQAETQYFGPGTRLLVL.

The genes are TRBV7-6 and TRBJ2-3; weak D call: TRBD2 (5 bases). Germline-derived CDR1 and CDR2 are SGHVS and FNYEAQ. The CDR3 extends over 14 amino acids. V was trimmed by 3 bases and J by 5 bases, leaving 12 bases between them. CDR3 protein: CASSFRHRGDTQYF. DNA for the CDR3: TGTGCCAGCAGCTTTAGACATCGGGGAGATACGCAGTATTTT.

V and J are TRBV6-5 and TRBJ2-2, with unresolved D. The germline V and J ends were trimmed by 0 bases and 5 bases, with 4 bases remaining between them. Germline V lookup: CDR1 MNHEY, CDR2 SVGAGI. The CDR3 loop spans 13 amino acids. Written as DNA, the CDR3 is TGTGCCAGCAGTTACTCCACTACCGGGGAGCTGTTTTTT. Its translation: CASSYSTTGELFF.

V gene TRBV7-6 combines with J gene TRBJ1-1; D is unresolved. This CDR3 is built from 13 residues. CDR1 is SGHVS, CDR2 FNYEAQ, per germline. V was trimmed by 1 base and J by 7 bases, leaving 10 bases between them. Written as DNA, the CDR3 is TGTGCCAGCAGCTTAGTACGGGGAAGTGAAGCTTTCTTT. Protein: CASSLVRGSEAFF. The full variable domain, in which reference TRBV7-6 and TRBJ1-1 provide the parts outside the CDR3, is GAGVSQSPRYKVTKRGQDVALRCDPISGHVSLYWYRQALGQGPEFLTYFNYEAQQDKSGLPNDRFSAERPEGSISTLTIQRTEQRDSAMYRCASSLVRGSEAFFGQGTRLTVV.

This clone turned up a few times. The rearrangement links TRBV4-1 to TRBJ2-1; 8 bases fit TRBD1. Trimming took 0 bases from V and 10 from J; bases not matched to a gene: 11. This CDR3 is 16 amino acids long. Germline V CDR1 and CDR2: MGHRA, YSYEKL. In nucleotides, the CDR3 is TGCGCCAGCAGCCAAGATCAAGGCAGGGGGCCGGGGGAGCAGTTCTTC. Protein product: CASSQDQGRGPGEQFF.

The chain employs TRBV2 and TRBJ2-7; D is unresolved. There are 14 residues in the CDR3. Germline values: CDR1 SNHLY, CDR2 FYNNEI. With 4 bases removed from V and 2 bases from J, the gap between germline ends came to 12 bases. In DNA form, the CDR3 reads TGTGCCAGCAGTGCTCAAAGCATGGCCTACGAGCAGTACTTC. This codes for CASSAQSMAYEQYF.